This T cell receptor beta chain is drawn from a study of blood T cell repertoires in COVID-19. As for the study in general: Sources were T cells, B-cell-depleted T cells, or PBMCs; the material itself was cDNA or gDNA.

Assay used: immunoSEQ multiplex PCR; TCRdb lists only in-frame clones, some missing. The data hold 250,000 to 350,000 clones, with about 89% observed a single time. The germline V gene encodes CDR1 MNHNS and CDR2 SASEGT. This CDR3 is 14 amino acids long. V was clipped by 4 bases and J by 8 bases; unmatched bases: 7. Those enrolled in Seattle joined during active infection and were followed longitudinally afterward. The TCR originated in a woman aged 25-40 years with COVID-19, enrolled during active disease. The V and J genes are TRBV6-1 and TRBJ2-1; 8 bases are shared with TRBD2. Sequenced sample: peripheral blood. The CDR3 sequence is CASSGAGAIDEQFF. The CDR3 DNA reads as TGTGCCAGCAGTGGAGCGGGAGCTATCGATGAGCAGTTCTTC.